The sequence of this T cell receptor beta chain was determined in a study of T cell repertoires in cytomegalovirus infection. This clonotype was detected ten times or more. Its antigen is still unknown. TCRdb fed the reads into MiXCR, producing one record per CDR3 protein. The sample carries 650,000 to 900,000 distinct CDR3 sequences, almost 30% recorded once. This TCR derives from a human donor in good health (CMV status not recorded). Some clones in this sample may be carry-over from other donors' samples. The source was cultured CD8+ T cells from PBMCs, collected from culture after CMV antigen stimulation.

The CDR3 DNA reads TGTGCCAGCAGCGGGGCAGCGGGGGGGGCGAACACCGGGGAGCTGTTTTTT. This gives the protein CASSGAAGGANTGELFF. The chain uses TRBV25-1 and TRBJ2-2, with 10 bases matching TRBD2. CDR1 and CDR2 from the germline V gene are MGHDK and SYGVNS. The CDR3 runs to 17 residues. Trimming at V came to 6 bases and at J to 0 bases, leaving 7 bases not matched to a gene.